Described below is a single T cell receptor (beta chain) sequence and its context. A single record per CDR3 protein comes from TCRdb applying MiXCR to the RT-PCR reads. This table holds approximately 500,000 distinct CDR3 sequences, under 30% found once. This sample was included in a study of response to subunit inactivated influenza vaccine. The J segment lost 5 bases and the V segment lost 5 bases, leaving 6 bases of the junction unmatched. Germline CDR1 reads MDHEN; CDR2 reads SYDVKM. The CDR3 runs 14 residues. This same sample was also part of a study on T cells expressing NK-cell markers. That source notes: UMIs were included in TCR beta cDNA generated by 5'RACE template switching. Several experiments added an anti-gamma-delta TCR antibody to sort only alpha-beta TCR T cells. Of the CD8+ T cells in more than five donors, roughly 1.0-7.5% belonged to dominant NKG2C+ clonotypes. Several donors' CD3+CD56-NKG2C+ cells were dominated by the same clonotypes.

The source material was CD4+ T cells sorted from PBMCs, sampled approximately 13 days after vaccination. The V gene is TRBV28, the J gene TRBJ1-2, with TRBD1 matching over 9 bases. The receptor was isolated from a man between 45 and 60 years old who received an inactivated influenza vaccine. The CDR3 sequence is CASSSGTGQYGYTF. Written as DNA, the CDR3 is TGTGCCAGCAGTAGCGGGACAGGGCAATATGGCTACACCTTC.